This T cell receptor beta chain was obtained from a study of control samples from healthy donors and cancer patients. The CDR3 consists of 15 residues. Germline CDR1 MNHEY, CDR2 SVGEGT. Trimming shortened V by 7 bases and J by 0 bases, and 13 bases separated the two germline ends. Clones were sequenced by immunoSEQ multiplex PCR, and TCRdb holds only the in-frame ones, with some missing. The sample contains about 140,000 clones, 80% to 95% of which appear only once. The TCR sequence derives from a man aged 25 to 45 in good health. Sequenced: blood. The chain has TRBV6-2 or TRBV6-3 and TRBJ2-1; perhaps TRBD2 as D (5 bases). CDR3 sequence reads: CASTPLGSSYNEQFF. The DNA of the CDR3 is TGTGCCAGCACCCCACTTGGGAGCTCCTACAATGAGCAGTTCTTC.